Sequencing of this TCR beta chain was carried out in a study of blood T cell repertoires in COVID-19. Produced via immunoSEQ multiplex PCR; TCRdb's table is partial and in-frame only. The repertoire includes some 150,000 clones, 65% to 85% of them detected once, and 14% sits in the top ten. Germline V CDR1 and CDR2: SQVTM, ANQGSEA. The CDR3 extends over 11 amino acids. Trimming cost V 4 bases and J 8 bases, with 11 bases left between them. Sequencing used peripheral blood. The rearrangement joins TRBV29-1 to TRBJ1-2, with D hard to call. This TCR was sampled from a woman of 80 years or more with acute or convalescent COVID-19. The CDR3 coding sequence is TGCAGCGTTGTGTCCTACGGGGGCTACACCTTC. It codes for CSVVSYGGYTF.